This is a list of T cell receptor beta chains from one sample in a study of Ad26.COV2.S vaccination and SARS-CoV-2 variants. The assay was immunoSEQ multiplex PCR, and TCRdb's table has in-frame clones only and misses some. Counted here are about 350,000 clones, roughly 89% occurring once; the ten biggest clones make up approximately 5%. This specimen consisted of peripheral blood, obtained in a trial of Ad26.COV2.S vaccine versus placebo. Receptors were obtained from a person between 18 and 60 years old who received the Ad26.COV2.S COVID-19 vaccine or a placebo. Each CDR3 is given with its conserved first and last residue. D genes are given only for firm matches. Size is omitted from some rows. Given values are once, few, many or a class for expanded clones.

clone size: -; V gene: TRBV6-6; J gene: TRBJ2-1; D gene: -; CDR3 length: 14; CDR3 DNA: TGTGCCAGCAGTTATTCTACAGGTTCTAGCGAGCAGTTCTTC; CDR3 protein: CASSYSTGSSEQFF
clone size: few; V gene: TRBV9; J gene: TRBJ2-2; D gene: -; CDR3 length: 14; CDR3 DNA: TGTGCCAGCAGCCAACAGGCTAACACCGGGGAGCTGTTTTTT; CDR3 protein: CASSQQANTGELFF
clone size: -; V gene: TRBV6-1; J gene: TRBJ2-2; D gene: -; CDR3 length: 15; CDR3 DNA: TGTGCCAGCAGTGAAAGTTACGGGAACACCGGGGAGCTGTTTTTT; CDR3 protein: CASSESYGNTGELFF
clone size: -; V gene: TRBV29-1; J gene: TRBJ2-1; D gene: -; CDR3 length: 15; CDR3 DNA: TGCAGCGTTGGGCTCGCAGGGAATTCCTACAATGAGCAGTTCTTC; CDR3 protein: CSVGLAGNSYNEQFF
clone size: -; V gene: TRBV7-2; J gene: TRBJ1-2; D gene: -; CDR3 length: 17; CDR3 DNA: TGTGCCAGCAGCTTAAGTCGGGCTGAGTCCAGAACCTATGGCTACACCTTC; CDR3 protein: CASSLSRAESRTYGYTF
clone size: -; V gene: TRBV27; J gene: TRBJ2-2; D gene: -; CDR3 length: 14; CDR3 DNA: TGTGCCAGACAGGATCGAATAAACACCGGGGAGCTGTTTTTT; CDR3 protein: CARQDRINTGELFF
clone size: -; V gene: TRBV29-1; J gene: TRBJ2-2; D gene: TRBD2; CDR3 length: 15; CDR3 DNA: TGCAGCGTCCGGACTAGCGGGAGGGCCCCCGGGGAGCTGTTTTTT; CDR3 protein: CSVRTSGRAPGELFF
clone size: once; V gene: TRBV28; J gene: TRBJ1-1; D gene: -; CDR3 length: 11; CDR3 DNA: TGTGCCAGCAGGTCGGTTAGGGAAGCTTTCTTT; CDR3 protein: CASRSVREAFF
clone size: -; V gene: TRBV6-5; J gene: TRBJ2-7; D gene: TRBD1; CDR3 length: 13; CDR3 DNA: TGTGCCAGCAGTCCCGGGACAGCCTACGAGCAGTACTTC; CDR3 protein: CASSPGTAYEQYF
clone size: once; V gene: TRBV2; J gene: TRBJ1-4; D gene: TRBD1; CDR3 length: 14; CDR3 DNA: TGTGCCAGCAGTCCAGGGACAGTTAATGAAAAACTGTTTTTT; CDR3 protein: CASSPGTVNEKLFF
clone size: -; V gene: TRBV4-1; J gene: TRBJ2-1; D gene: -; CDR3 length: 17; CDR3 DNA: TGCGCCAGCAGCCAACCGGGGGGCGGAATATCCTACAATGAGCAGTTCTTC; CDR3 protein: CASSQPGGGISYNEQFF
clone size: -; V gene: TRBV19; J gene: TRBJ2-7; D gene: -; CDR3 length: 13; CDR3 DNA: TGTGCCAGTAGTATTGGGGACAACTACGAGCAGTACTTC; CDR3 protein: CASSIGDNYEQYF
clone size: -; V gene: TRBV19; J gene: TRBJ1-2; D gene: TRBD1; CDR3 length: 16; CDR3 DNA: TGTGCCAGTAGTATAGACCCGACAGGGTCCCGCTCTGGCTACACCTTC; CDR3 protein: CASSIDPTGSRSGYTF
clone size: -; V gene: TRBV5-1; J gene: TRBJ2-1; D gene: TRBD2; CDR3 length: 20; CDR3 DNA: TGCGCCAGCAGTCTCCGGAGGGGACTAGCGGGAGTCAGGGGTTACAATGAGCAGTTCTTC; CDR3 protein: CASSLRRGLAGVRGYNEQFF
clone size: -; V gene: TRBV11-2; J gene: TRBJ2-7; D gene: TRBD1; CDR3 length: 17; CDR3 DNA: TGTGCCAGCAGCTTAGATCGCGGGACAGGGGTGGGCTACGAGCAGTACTTC; CDR3 protein: CASSLDRGTGVGYEQYF
clone size: few; V gene: TRBV6-6; J gene: TRBJ1-1; D gene: -; CDR3 length: 14; CDR3 DNA: TGTGCCAGCAGTTATCCAGGGGAGAGGACTGAAGCTTTCTTT; CDR3 protein: CASSYPGERTEAFF
clone size: -; V gene: TRBV5-6; J gene: TRBJ2-3; D gene: TRBD2; CDR3 length: 14; CDR3 DNA: TGTGCCAGCAGCTTGGCGCCGGGGGGAGATACGCAGTATTTT; CDR3 protein: CASSLAPGGDTQYF